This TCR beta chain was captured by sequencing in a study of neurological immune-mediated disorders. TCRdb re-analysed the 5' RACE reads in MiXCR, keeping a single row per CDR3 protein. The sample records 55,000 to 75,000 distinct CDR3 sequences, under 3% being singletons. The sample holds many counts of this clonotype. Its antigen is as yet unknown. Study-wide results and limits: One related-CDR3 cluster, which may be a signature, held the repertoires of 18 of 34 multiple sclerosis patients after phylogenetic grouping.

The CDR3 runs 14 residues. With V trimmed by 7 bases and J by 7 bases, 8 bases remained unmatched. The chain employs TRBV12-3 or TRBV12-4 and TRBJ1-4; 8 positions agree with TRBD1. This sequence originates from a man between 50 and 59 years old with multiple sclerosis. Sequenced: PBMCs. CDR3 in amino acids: CASTPTGGGEKLFF. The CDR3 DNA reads TGTGCCAGCACCCCCACAGGGGGAGGTGAAAAACTGTTTTTT.